This TCR beta chain was identified during a study of cytotoxic CD8 clonotypes in ibrutinib-treated CLL. For the study at large: Patient counts were about twelve relapsed/refractory, roughly 15 treatment-naive and about 17 IGHV unmutated.

Sequenced by immunoSEQ multiplex PCR; TCRdb stores in-frame clones only, minus some. The profile shows some 200,000 clones, around 72% of them singletons. Germline trimming cut 10 bases from V and 5 bases from J; bases unmatched to any gene: 9. From germline, CDR1 is ENHRY and CDR2 SYGVKD. The CDR3 runs to 14 residues. This clone turned up a few times. Its antigen is not identified. Study-wide points: Clonality at baseline surpassed age-matched healthy donors and tracked circulating CD8+ T-cell counts.

Roughly 2 micrograms of genomic DNA from cryopreserved PBMCs went into TCR beta libraries. The material was PBMCs, obtained after 24 months of ibrutinib treatment. The chain has TRBV10-3 and TRBJ2-2, with 8 bases lining up with TRBD1. The TCR originated in a human donor with chronic lymphocytic leukemia. This CDR3 reads CASGQGKGTGELFF. The CDR3 bases are TGTGCCAGCGGACAGGGAAAAGGGACCGGGGAGCTGTTTTTT.